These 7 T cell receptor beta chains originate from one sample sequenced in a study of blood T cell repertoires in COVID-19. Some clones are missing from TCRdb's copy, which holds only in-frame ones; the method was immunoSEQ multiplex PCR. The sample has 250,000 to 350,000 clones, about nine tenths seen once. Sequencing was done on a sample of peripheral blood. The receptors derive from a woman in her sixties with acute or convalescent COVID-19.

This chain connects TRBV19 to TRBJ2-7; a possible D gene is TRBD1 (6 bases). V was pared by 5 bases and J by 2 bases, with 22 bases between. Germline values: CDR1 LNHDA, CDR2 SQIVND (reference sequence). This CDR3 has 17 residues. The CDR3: CASSALPTGRLAYEQYF. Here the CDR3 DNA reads TGTGCCAGTAGTGCGCTACCAACAGGGCGCCTCGCCTACGAGCAGTACTTC. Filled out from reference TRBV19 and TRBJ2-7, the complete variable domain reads DGGITQSPKYLFRKEGQNVTLSCEQNLNHDAMYWYRQDPGQGLRLIYYSQIVNDFQKGDIAEGYSVSREKKESFPLTVTSAQKNPTAFYLCASSALPTGRLAYEQYFGPGTRLTVT.

The CDR3 region is CASSPSGTKSYEQYF. The CDR3 region has the DNA TGTGCCAGCAGCCCCTCTGGGACAAAATCCTACGAGCAGTACTTC. The genes are TRBV7-3 and TRBJ2-7; D possibly corresponds to TRBD1 (6 bases). CDR3 length: 15 amino acids. The ends were cut back, 5 bases at V and 1 base at J, with 15 bases in the middle. The germline CDR1 and CDR2 sequences are SGHTA and FQGTGA.

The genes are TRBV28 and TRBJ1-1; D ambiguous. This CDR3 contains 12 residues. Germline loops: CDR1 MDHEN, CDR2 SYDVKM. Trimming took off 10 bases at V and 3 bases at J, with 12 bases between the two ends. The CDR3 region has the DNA TGTGCCACGTACCGGGAGTACACTGAAGCTTTCTTT. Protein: CATYREYTEAFF.

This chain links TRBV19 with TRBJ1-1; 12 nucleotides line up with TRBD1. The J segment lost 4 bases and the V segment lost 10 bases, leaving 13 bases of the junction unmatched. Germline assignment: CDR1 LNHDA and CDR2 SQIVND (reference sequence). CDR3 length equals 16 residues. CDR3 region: CATTRPGTGGFTEAFF. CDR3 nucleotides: TGTGCCACCACGAGACCCGGGACAGGGGGCTTCACTGAAGCTTTCTTT.

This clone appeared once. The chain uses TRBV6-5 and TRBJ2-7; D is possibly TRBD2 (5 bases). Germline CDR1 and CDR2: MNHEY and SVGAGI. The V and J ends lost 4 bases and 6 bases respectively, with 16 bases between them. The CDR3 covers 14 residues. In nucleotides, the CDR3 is TGTGCCAGCAGTTTTCTAAGCGGCGTGGGCGAGCAGTACTTC. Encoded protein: CASSFLSGVGEQYF.

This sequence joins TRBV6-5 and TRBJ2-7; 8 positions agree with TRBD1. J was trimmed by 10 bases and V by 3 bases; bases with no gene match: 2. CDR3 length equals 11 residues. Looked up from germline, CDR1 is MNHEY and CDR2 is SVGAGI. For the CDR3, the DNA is TGTGCCAGCAGTTATCAGGGGGCACAGTACTTC. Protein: CASSYQGAQYF.

The CDR3 coding sequence is TGTGCCAGCCGCCCCAGGAATGGGGGGGGGCCCGCCGAGCAGTACTTC. Translating it yields CASRPRNGGGPAEQYF. The chain is built from TRBV7-2 and TRBJ2-7; D possibly corresponds to TRBD2 (7 bases). Trimming left V 8 bases short and J 6 bases short, with 26 bases between. Per germline, CDR1 SGHTA and CDR2 FQGNSA. There are 16 residues in the CDR3.